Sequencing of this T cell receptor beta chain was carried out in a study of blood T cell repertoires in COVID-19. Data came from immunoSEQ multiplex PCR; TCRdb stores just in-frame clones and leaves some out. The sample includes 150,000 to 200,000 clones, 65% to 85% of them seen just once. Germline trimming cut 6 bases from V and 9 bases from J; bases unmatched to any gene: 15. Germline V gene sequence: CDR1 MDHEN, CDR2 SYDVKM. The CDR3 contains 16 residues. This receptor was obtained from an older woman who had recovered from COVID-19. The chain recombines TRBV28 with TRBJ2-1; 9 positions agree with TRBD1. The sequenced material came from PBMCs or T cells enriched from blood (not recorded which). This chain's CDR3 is CASSSSGTGHWGEQFF. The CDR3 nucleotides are TGTGCCAGCAGCTCCTCCGGGACAGGGCACTGGGGTGAGCAGTTCTTC.